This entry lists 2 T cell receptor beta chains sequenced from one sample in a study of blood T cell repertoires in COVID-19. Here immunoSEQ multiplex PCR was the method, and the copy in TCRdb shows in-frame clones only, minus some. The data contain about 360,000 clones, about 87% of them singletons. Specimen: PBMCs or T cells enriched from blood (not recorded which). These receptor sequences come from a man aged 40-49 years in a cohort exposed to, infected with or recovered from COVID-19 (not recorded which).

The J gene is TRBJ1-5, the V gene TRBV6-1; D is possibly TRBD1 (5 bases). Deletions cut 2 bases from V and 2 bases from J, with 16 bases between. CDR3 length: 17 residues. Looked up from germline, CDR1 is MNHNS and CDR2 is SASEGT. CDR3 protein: CASSEFWVGRGNQPQHF. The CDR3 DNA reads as TGTGCCAGCAGTGAATTTTGGGTGGGCAGGGGCAATCAGCCCCAGCATTTT.

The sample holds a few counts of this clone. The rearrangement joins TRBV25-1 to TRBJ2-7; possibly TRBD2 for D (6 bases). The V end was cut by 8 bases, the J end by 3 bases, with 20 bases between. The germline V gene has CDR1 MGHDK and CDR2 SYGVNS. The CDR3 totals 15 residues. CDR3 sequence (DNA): TGTGCCAGCCAGCCGGGAGCGGGCGTTTTCTACGAGCAGTACTTC. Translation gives CASQPGAGVFYEQYF.